This T cell receptor (beta chain) was sequenced in a study of PD-L1 blockade in urothelial cancer. V lost 0 bases to trimming and J lost 11 bases, with 8 bases between them. CDR3 length equals 12 residues. Per germline, CDR1 SNHLY and CDR2 FYNNEI. General observations from the study: More expansion of tumor-associated blood clones, seen at 3 weeks, marked durable-benefit patients.

Regarding time point: pretreatment peripheral blood. This clone was seen repeatedly, ten times or more. The antigen remains undetermined. Synthetic TCR analog templates were spiked into each PCR. Here immunoSEQ multiplex PCR was the method, and the copy in TCRdb shows in-frame clones only, minus some. The sample includes roughly 43,000 clones, around 84% seen only once; the top ten take around 16%. This clonotype was sampled from a man aged 55 to 69 with urothelial cancer. This chain connects TRBV2 to TRBJ1-5; unclear D gene. The input for sequencing was PBMCs, taken around atezolizumab (anti-PD-L1) treatment. CDR3 protein: CASSEARAAQHF. DNA for the CDR3: TGTGCCAGCAGTGAAGCGCGGGCGGCCCAGCATTTT.